This TCR beta chain was sequenced during a study of T-cell reconstitution after alpha-beta-depleted transplantation in children. This clonotype appeared many times. Its antigen is not identified. In germline, CDR1 is SGHRS, CDR2 YFSETQ. V was trimmed by 4 bases and J by 3 bases, leaving 9 bases between them. CDR3 size: 13 residues. It was with unique molecular identifiers that the TCRbeta library was prepared. TCRdb reprocessed the PCR reads via MiXCR and lists one record per CDR3 protein. This sample has 900,000 or so distinct CDR3 sequences, with roughly 16% found just once. Findings and caveats of the study: Several hundred graft clones that had expanded were reportedly the source of alpha-beta T cells about two months after transplant.

The chain is built from TRBV5-1 and TRBJ2-3; D uncertain. This specimen was PBMCs, mostly from graft donor cells, taken 360 days after TCRalphabeta/CD19-depleted stem cell transplant. The source of this sequence is a male patient aged 10 to 17 who had a stem cell transplant for acute lymphoblastic leukemia, so the T cells may come from the graft donor. As DNA, the CDR3 is TGCGCCAGCAGCAGGCCCGGAACAGATACGCAGTATTTT. Its translation: CASSRPGTDTQYF.